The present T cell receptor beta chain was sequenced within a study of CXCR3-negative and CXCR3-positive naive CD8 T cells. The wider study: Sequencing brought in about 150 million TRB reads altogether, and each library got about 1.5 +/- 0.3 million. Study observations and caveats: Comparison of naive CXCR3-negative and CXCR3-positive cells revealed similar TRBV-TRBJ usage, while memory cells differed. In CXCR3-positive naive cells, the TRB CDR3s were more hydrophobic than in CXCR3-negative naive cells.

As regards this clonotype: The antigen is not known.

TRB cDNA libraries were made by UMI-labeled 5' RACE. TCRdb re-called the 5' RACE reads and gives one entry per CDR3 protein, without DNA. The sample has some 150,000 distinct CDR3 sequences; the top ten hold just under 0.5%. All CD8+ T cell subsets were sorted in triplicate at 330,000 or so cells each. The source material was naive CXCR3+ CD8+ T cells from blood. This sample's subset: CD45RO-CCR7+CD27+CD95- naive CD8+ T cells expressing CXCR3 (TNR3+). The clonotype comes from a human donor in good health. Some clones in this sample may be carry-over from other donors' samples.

CDR3 loop: CASSAEASLGLSTDTQYF. The chain joins TRBV9 to TRBJ2-3. Per germline, CDR1 SGDLS and CDR2 YYNGEE. This CDR3 is built from 18 residues.